This T cell receptor beta chain was sequenced in a study of control samples from healthy donors and cancer patients. This table comes from immunoSEQ multiplex PCR, and its TCRdb copy is limited to in-frame clones, with some not included. The data hold roughly 59,000 clones, with roughly 90% observed a single time. After removal of 0 bases from V and 5 bases from J, the junction contained 12 bases not matched to a gene. In germline, CDR1 is MNHEY, CDR2 SVGEGT. CDR3 length: 17 amino acids. The chain carries TRBV6-2 or TRBV6-3 and TRBJ2-5, with 7 bases lining up with TRBD2. Sequenced material: PBMCs. The receptor comes from a man aged 40-49 years with colorectal cancer. In DNA, the CDR3 is TGTGCCAGCAGTTACTCGTGGGGCAGCGGGGTGTTGGAGACCCAGTACTTC. Protein sequence: CASSYSWGSGVLETQYF.